The 15 T cell receptor beta chains reported below all come from one sample, sequenced in a study of beta chain features in type 1 diabetes. The whole isolated RNA underwent reverse transcription, so sequencing captured expressed TCRB transcripts. Only in-frame clones appear in the TCRdb table, and some are missing; sequencing was by immunoSEQ multiplex PCR. In the table there are just over 450,000 clones, 30% of which are singletons. Sequenced sample: naive CD4+ T cells from blood. The receptors come from a man aged 18 to 29 in good health.

This clone appeared a few times. The chain recombines TRBV27 with TRBJ1-5, with D perhaps TRBD1 (6 bases). The V gene lost 2 bases and the J gene lost 2 bases, with 10 bases spanning the gap. Germline V gene data show CDR1 as MNHEY and CDR2 as SMNVEV (reference sequence). CDR3 size: 15 residues. The CDR3 sequence is CASSLRGFGNQPQHF. CDR3 bases: TGTGCCAGCAGTTTAAGGGGGTTTGGCAATCAGCCCCAGCATTTT.

CDR3 amino acids: CASSYRTQNYGYTF. CDR3 DNA: TGTGCCAGCAGCTACCGGACACAGAACTATGGCTACACCTTC. This chain joins TRBV5-4 and TRBJ1-2; a possible D gene is TRBD1 (5 bases). Trimming stripped 3 bases from V and 2 bases from J, with 11 bases between. Germline assignment: CDR1 SGHNT and CDR2 YYREEE (reference sequence). The length of the CDR3 is 14 residues.

The rearrangement links TRBV30 to TRBJ1-4; 11 bases are a match to TRBD1. After removal of 2 bases from V and 7 bases from J, the junction contained 9 bases not matched to a gene. The CDR3 covers 16 residues. Germline V lookup: CDR1 GTSNPN, CDR2 SVGIG (reference sequence). The CDR3 coding sequence is TGTGCCTGGAGTCGGACAGGGGGCAGGATGCGTGAAAAACTGTTTTTT. Protein: CAWSRTGGRMREKLFF.

This clone has just a few counts. V is TRBV19 and J is TRBJ2-1, with TRBD2 matching over 14 bases. The trim removed 1 base at V and 9 bases at J, leaving 5 bases unmatched. This CDR3 has 16 amino acids. The germline CDR1 and CDR2 sequences are LNHDA and SQIVND (reference sequence). The CDR3 nucleotides read TGTGCCAGTAGTATAGGTGGACTAGCGGGAGGTTTTGAGCAGTTCTTC. This codes for CASSIGGLAGGFEQFF.

This chain connects TRBV4-3 to TRBJ2-7, with D uncertain. Trimming took 0 bases from V and 2 from J, leaving 11 bases between them. Looked up from germline, CDR1 is LGHNA and CDR2 is YSLEER. The CDR3 has 15 residues. DNA for the CDR3: TGCGCCAGCAGCCAAGATGCTCGGAGCACCTACGAGCAGTACTTC. Protein sequence: CASSQDARSTYEQYF.

This chain uses TRBV27 with TRBJ2-3, with D uncertain. The germline gives CDR1 MNHEY, CDR2 SMNVEV (reference sequence). V gave up 2 bases and J gave up 3 bases, with 6 bases separating them. The CDR3 is 13 residues long. The CDR3 protein is CASSLRSTDTQYF. The CDR3 nucleotides are TGTGCCAGCAGTTTAAGGTCAACAGATACGCAGTATTTT.

A few counts support this clone. The genes are TRBV29-1 and TRBJ2-3, with 8 bases aligning to TRBD1. The CDR3 extends over 14 amino acids. The V gene's germline CDR1 is SQVTM and CDR2 ANQGSEA. V shed 4 bases and J 2 bases; nucleotides not matched to a gene: 5. The CDR3, as DNA: TGCAGCGTTGTGGGACAGGTCACCACAGATACGCAGTATTTT. Encoded protein: CSVVGQVTTDTQYF.

In this sample, this clone turned up a few times. The V and J genes are TRBV18 and TRBJ2-5, with D uncertain. Germline V gene sequence: CDR1 KGHSH, CDR2 LQKENI. V was pared by 2 bases and J by 3 bases, with 7 bases between. The CDR3 has 13 residues. CDR3 loop: CASSPSVEETQYF. Here the CDR3 DNA reads TGTGCCAGCTCACCAAGTGTGGAAGAGACCCAGTACTTC.

This chain connects TRBV7-3 to TRBJ2-1; D unclear. The CDR3 sequence is 12 residues long. Germline V CDR1 and CDR2: SGHTA, FQGTGA. V dropped 6 bases and J dropped 9 bases, with 12 bases sitting between them. The CDR3 reads CASRPNSGEQFF. Written as DNA, the CDR3 is TGTGCCAGCAGACCTAATTCGGGTGAGCAGTTCTTC. The whole variable domain, filled in from reference TRBV7-3 and TRBJ2-1, reads GAGVSQTPSNKVTEKGKYVELRCDPISGHTALYWYRQSLGQGPEFLIYFQGTGAADDSGLPNDRFFAVRPEGSVSTLKIQRTERGDSAVYLCASRPNSGEQFFGPGTRLTVL.

In this sample, this clone turned up a few times. The chain combines TRBV7-8 with TRBJ2-7; D uncertain. V lost 3 bases and J lost 6, with 9 bases in between. Looked up from germline, CDR1 is SGHVS and CDR2 is FQNEAQ. CDR3 length equals 12 residues. The CDR3 DNA is TGTGCCAGCAGCTTTCCGCGGAGCGAGCAGTACTTC. Translation gives CASSFPRSEQYF.

The chain carries TRBV23-1 and TRBJ1-1, with unresolved D. TRBV23-1 is an open reading frame, and its role is uncertain. The CDR3 sequence is 15 residues long. V gave up 0 bases and J gave up 4 bases, with 12 bases separating them. CDR3 region: CASSQSHVGSTEAFF. The DNA for the CDR3 is TGCGCCAGCAGTCAATCGCACGTTGGGAGCACTGAAGCTTTCTTT.

The V call is TRBV29-1, the J call TRBJ2-7; TRBD2 matches 13 bases. Germline assignment: CDR1 SQVTM and CDR2 ANQGSEA. J was trimmed by 5 bases and V by 4 bases; bases with no gene match: 8. CDR3 size: 15 residues. The CDR3 reads CSVGKLAGGPDEQYF. In DNA form, the CDR3 reads TGCAGCGTTGGGAAACTAGCGGGAGGGCCGGACGAGCAGTACTTC.

The chain has TRBV6-1 and TRBJ1-2, with D possibly matching TRBD1 (5 bases). The V end lost 6 bases, the J end lost 0 bases, and 5 bases lay between the germline ends. The CDR3 consists of 12 residues. Germline V CDR1 and CDR2: MNHNS, SASEGT. As DNA, the CDR3 is TGTGCCAGCAGGGGGCCTAACTATGGCTACACCTTC. As protein: CASRGPNYGYTF.

In DNA form, the CDR3 reads TGTGCCTGGGGAAGGGTAAGGGTTGAAGCTTTCTTT. Translated, it gives CAWGRVRVEAFF. The rearrangement links TRBV30 to TRBJ1-1; no clear D gene. Trimming removed 5 bases at V and 7 bases at J, with 14 bases between. Germline-derived CDR1 and CDR2 are GTSNPN and SVGIG (reference sequence). The CDR3 runs to 12 residues.

This clone was seen a handful of times. The genes are TRBV29-1 and TRBJ2-3, with D unresolved. The CDR3 spans 14 residues. V was shortened by 6 bases and J by 2 bases, with 15 bases between the two germline ends. Per the germline V gene, CDR1 is SQVTM and CDR2 is ANQGSEA. The CDR3 reads CSVTSLSPTDTQYF. CDR3 DNA sequence: TGCAGCGTGACCAGCCTCTCCCCCACAGATACGCAGTATTTT.